The 24 T cell receptor beta chains listed next were all sequenced from one sample in a study of CD8 T cells in Susac syndrome. With random hexamers, roughly 0.45 to 1 ug RNA was reverse transcribed. TCRdb itself ran the immunoSEQ multiplex PCR reads through MiXCR, one entry per CDR3 protein. The data hold about 160,000 distinct CDR3 sequences, with roughly 94% observed a single time. Input material: CD4+ T cells from PBMCs. The source is a human donor with multiple sclerosis.

This chain connects TRBV2 to TRBJ1-5; 7 bases line up with TRBD1. The CDR3 length is 14 residues. Germline CDR1 and CDR2: SNHLY and FYNNEI. V shed 2 bases and J 2 bases; nucleotides not matched to a gene: 0. The CDR3 nucleotides read TGTGCCAGCAGTGAACAGGGGGGCAATCAGCCCCAGCATTTT. Amino acid sequence: CASSEQGGNQPQHF.

The CDR3 nucleotides are TGTGCCAGCAGCCCTCGTCGGGAGGGGAGGGGAGAGACCCAGTACTTC. It codes for CASSPRREGRGETQYF. The chain employs TRBV5-6 and TRBJ2-5, with 8 bases that match TRBD2. There are 16 residues in the CDR3. With 4 bases clipped from V and 4 bases from J, the junction kept 12 bases outside the gene matches. The V gene's germline CDR1 is SGHDT and CDR2 YYEEEE.

This sequence joins TRBV7-2 and TRBJ1-3, with D unclear. This CDR3 comprises 11 residues. V lost 5 bases, J lost 9 bases, and 8 bases lay in between. CDR1 and CDR2 from the germline V gene are SGHTA and FQGNSA. The CDR3 loop reads CASSKRGTIYF. The CDR3 DNA follows: TGTGCCAGCAGCAAAAGAGGCACCATATATTTT.

The chain combines TRBV28 with TRBJ1-3; the match to TRBD1 covers 8 bases. The CDR3 runs 15 residues. CDR1 is MDHEN and CDR2 is SYDVKM in the germline V gene. With V trimmed by 10 bases and J by 3 bases, 11 bases remained unmatched. CDR3 in DNA: TGTGCCACCCTAAAGGACAGGGTCATTGGAAACACCATATATTTT. This codes for CATLKDRVIGNTIYF. The full variable domain, with the rest looked up from reference TRBV28 and TRBJ1-3, is DVKVTQSSRYLVKRTGEKVFLECVQDMDHENMFWYRQDPGLGLRLIYFSYDVKMKEKGDIPEGYSVSREKKERFSLILESASTNQTSMYLCATLKDRVIGNTIYFGEGSWLTVV.

This clonotype is a singleton in its sample. The rearrangement links TRBV28 to TRBJ1-2; 9 nucleotides line up with TRBD1. CDR1 is MDHEN and CDR2 is SYDVKM in the germline V gene. V gave up 5 bases and J gave up 7 bases; unmatched junction bases: 8. The CDR3 is 14 residues long. The CDR3 sequence is CASSLGTGRIGYTF. In DNA, the CDR3 is TGTGCCAGCAGTCTCGGGACAGGGAGGATTGGCTACACCTTC.

The chain couples TRBV19 to TRBJ2-6, with 7 bases identical to TRBD1. Germline assignment: CDR1 LNHDA and CDR2 SQIVND (reference sequence). Trimming at V came to 5 bases and at J to 2 bases, leaving 3 bases not matched to a gene. This CDR3 region has 15 residues. The CDR3, as DNA: TGTGCCAGTAGTCAACAGGGGACTGGGGCCAACGTCCTGACTTTC. It is translated as CASSQQGTGANVLTF.

This sequence joins TRBV12-3 or TRBV12-4 and TRBJ2-3, with 7 bases aligning to TRBD2. This CDR3 is built from 16 residues. Germline trimming cut 3 bases from V and 2 bases from J; bases unmatched to any gene: 8. CDR3 sequence (DNA): TGTGCCAGCAGTTTGGGGCTAGCGGTTTCCACAGATACGCAGTATTTT. It translates to CASSLGLAVSTDTQYF.

This sequence joins TRBV5-1 and TRBJ1-2; 8 nucleotides match TRBD1. The germline CDR1 and CDR2 sequences are SGHRS and YFSETQ. The ends lost 2 bases at V and 0 bases at J; junction bases unmatched: 3. This CDR3 region has 15 residues. CDR3 amino acids: CASSLDRGANYGYTF. The CDR3 DNA follows: TGCGCCAGCAGCTTAGACAGGGGAGCTAACTATGGCTACACCTTC. Full variable domain (remainder filled in from reference TRBV5-1 and TRBJ1-2): KAGVTQTPRYLIKTRGQQVTLSCSPISGHRSVSWYQQTPGQGLQFLFEYFSETQRNKGNFPGRFSGRQFSNSRSEMNVSTLELGDSALYLCASSLDRGANYGYTFGSGTRLTVV.

The J gene is TRBJ1-5, the V gene TRBV5-1; 7 bases map to TRBD1. Germline trimming cut 4 bases from V and 5 bases from J; bases unmatched to any gene: 9. The CDR3 totals 15 residues. Per the germline V gene, CDR1 is SGHRS and CDR2 is YFSETQ. The CDR3 loop is CASSLEGGADQPQHF. The CDR3 DNA follows: TGCGCCAGCAGCCTGGAAGGGGGCGCGGATCAGCCCCAGCATTTT.

The chain's CDR3 is CASSPREGANTEAFF. The CDR3 bases are TGCGCCAGCAGCCCACGGGAGGGGGCGAACACTGAAGCTTTCTTT. V is TRBV5-1 and J is TRBJ1-1; 7 nucleotides agree with TRBD1. V lost 4 bases, J lost 1 base, and 7 bases stayed unmatched. Germline assignment: CDR1 SGHRS and CDR2 YFSETQ. The CDR3 contains 15 residues.

The chain joins TRBV10-3 to TRBJ2-2, with unresolved D. CDR1 is ENHRY and CDR2 is SYGVKD in the germline V gene. This CDR3 comprises 13 residues. Trimming cost V 4 bases and J 7 bases, with 10 bases left between them. CDR3 amino acids: CAISVQLDGELFF. The CDR3 nucleotides are TGTGCCATCAGTGTCCAGCTGGACGGGGAGCTGTTTTTT.

This chain links TRBV19 with TRBJ2-6, with D perhaps matching TRBD1 (6 bases). CDR3 length equals 15 residues. Trimming pared 6 bases from V and 4 bases from J, leaving 13 bases between. From germline, CDR1 is LNHDA and CDR2 SQIVND (reference sequence). CDR3 amino acids: CASSDTGSGANVLTF. CDR3 DNA sequence: TGTGCCAGTAGCGATACAGGGTCCGGGGCCAACGTCCTGACTTTC.

This clonotype was counted once. This chain connects TRBV20-1 to TRBJ2-5, with 13 bases identical to TRBD2. The CDR3 covers 15 residues. Germline CDR1 reads DFQATT; CDR2 reads SNEGSKA (reference sequence). J lost 5 bases, V lost 6 bases, and 9 bases had no gene match. The CDR3: CSATGTSGTRETQYF. In DNA, the CDR3 is TGCAGTGCCACCGGGACTAGCGGGACCCGGGAGACCCAGTACTTC.

The chain uses TRBV6-6 and TRBJ1-4, with a tentative D call TRBD1 (6 bases). With 0 bases removed from V and 1 base from J, the gap between germline ends came to 9 bases. The CDR3 totals 16 residues. The V gene's germline CDR1 is MNHNY and CDR2 SVGAGI (reference sequence). CDR3 protein: CASSYSQGGTNEKLFF. The CDR3 DNA sequence: TGTGCCAGCAGTTACTCACAGGGAGGAACTAATGAAAAACTGTTTTTT.

This chain joins TRBV6-1 and TRBJ2-5, with TRBD2 matching over 11 bases. V lost 7 bases, J lost 4 bases, and 11 bases stayed unmatched. This CDR3 is 16 amino acids long. Germline lookup yields CDR1 MNHNS and CDR2 SASEGT. CDR3 region: CASTRTSGSVGETQYF. CDR3 nucleotides: TGTGCCAGCACTCGGACTAGCGGGTCCGTGGGAGAGACCCAGTACTTC.

This chain connects TRBV27 to TRBJ2-7, with unresolved D. V dropped 2 bases and J dropped 3 bases, with 17 bases sitting between them. This CDR3 has 16 amino acids. Germline assignment: CDR1 MNHEY and CDR2 SMNVEV (reference sequence). The CDR3 nucleotides read TGTGCCAGCAGTTTAGGGCGTGGTAGTTTTGGCTACGAGCAGTACTTC. Translated, it gives CASSLGRGSFGYEQYF.

The chain links TRBV25-1 to TRBJ2-1; D possibly corresponds to TRBD1 (6 bases). CDR3 length: 15 amino acids. Germline V lookup: CDR1 MGHDK, CDR2 SYGVNS. Trimming left V 7 bases short and J 2 bases short, with 15 bases between. CDR3 in amino acids: CASIKTAGAYNEQFF. CDR3 sequence (DNA): TGTGCCAGCATAAAGACGGCAGGGGCCTACAATGAGCAGTTCTTC.

The chain couples TRBV12-3 or TRBV12-4 to TRBJ1-5; a weak D match, TRBD1 (6 bases). The CDR3 has 15 amino acids. Trimming shortened V by 4 bases and J by 3 bases, and 13 bases separated the two germline ends. CDR3 loop: CASSSGVPLNQPQHF. In DNA, the CDR3 is TGTGCCAGCAGTTCAGGGGTCCCCCTCAATCAGCCCCAGCATTTT.

This clonotype has a handful of counts. The rearrangement joins TRBV28 to TRBJ2-2; tentative D call: TRBD2 (5 bases). This CDR3 is built from 15 residues. V lost 4 bases and J lost 2, with 11 bases in between. Germline loops: CDR1 MDHEN, CDR2 SYDVKM. The CDR3 DNA reads TGTGCCAGCAGTTCCCGGGGAACCAACACCGGGGAGCTGTTTTTT. Translation: CASSSRGTNTGELFF.

This chain joins TRBV6-2 or TRBV6-3 and TRBJ2-7; unclear D gene. Germline values: CDR1 MNHEY, CDR2 SVGEGT. V gave up 3 bases and J gave up 2 bases, with 11 bases separating them. The CDR3 is 14 residues long. This CDR3 reads CASSYLRGTYEQYF. CDR3 sequence (DNA): TGTGCCAGCAGTTATCTGCGCGGAACCTACGAGCAGTACTTC.

The table lists this clonotype with a few counts. The chain has TRBV30 and TRBJ2-7; perhaps TRBD1 as D (6 bases). V dropped 0 bases and J dropped 4 bases, with 7 bases sitting between them. The CDR3 contains 12 residues. In germline, CDR1 is GTSNPN, CDR2 SVGIG (reference sequence). The CDR3 DNA reads TGTGCCTGGAGTGTAGGGGGATACGAGCAGTACTTC. The encoded protein is CAWSVGGYEQYF.

The rearrangement joins TRBV7-6 to TRBJ1-5, with unresolved D. Germline V gene data show CDR1 as SGHVS and CDR2 as FNYEAQ. This CDR3 contains 16 residues. V shed 1 base and J shed 6 bases, with 16 bases lying between them. In nucleotides, the CDR3 is TGTGCCAGCAGCTTAGAGGGTCGGGCCTCGGGTCAGCCCCAGCATTTT. Amino acid sequence: CASSLEGRASGQPQHF.

The V and J genes are TRBV4-1 and TRBJ1-1; D gene uncertain. The V end lost 0 bases, the J end lost 4 bases, and 15 bases lay between the germline ends. The germline V gene has CDR1 MGHRA and CDR2 YSYEKL. The CDR3 runs 16 residues. CDR3 loop: CASSQERRGRGTEAFF. Written as DNA, the CDR3 is TGCGCCAGCAGCCAAGAGAGGAGAGGGAGAGGCACTGAAGCTTTCTTT.

The V gene is TRBV29-1, the J gene TRBJ2-4; TRBD1 is a possible D gene (7 bases). The CDR3 is 15 residues long. Germline V gene data show CDR1 as SQVTM and CDR2 as ANQGSEA. Trimming stripped 6 bases from V and 9 bases from J, with 24 bases between. The CDR3 here is CSVKGGLAEGAIQYF. DNA of the CDR3: TGCAGCGTCAAAGGGGGTTTGGCGGAGGGGGCCATTCAGTACTTC. Complete variable domain (other parts from reference TRBV29-1 and TRBJ2-4): SAVISQKPSRDICQRGTSLTIQCQVDSQVTMMFWYRQQPGQSLTLIATANQGSEATYESGFVIDKFPISRPNLTFSTLTVSNMSPEDSSIYLCSVKGGLAEGAIQYFGAGTRLSVL.